This T cell receptor (beta chain) was recorded in a study of identical twins. V lost 4 bases, J lost 6 bases, and 9 bases lay in between. The CDR3 is made up of 12 amino acids. Germline CDR1 reads SGDLS; CDR2 reads YYNGEE. TCRdb itself ran the 5' RACE reads through MiXCR, one entry per CDR3 protein. The profile covers about 720,000 distinct CDR3 sequences, with roughly 18% appearing a single time and around 12% taken by the ten largest. The sample also formed part of further work on T cells expressing NK-cell markers. That paper notes: Researchers got TCR beta repertoires out of sorted CD3+CD56+NKG2C+, CD3+CD56+NKG2C- and CD3+CD56-NKG2C+ T cells. The sequencing cohort of eight donors included seven HCMV-seropositive individuals and one seronegative individual.

Sequencing was performed on PBMCs. The rearrangement uses TRBV9 and TRBJ2-3; D is uncertain. The receptor's source is a woman younger than 30 in good health. The CDR3 reads CASSTVPDTQYF. For the CDR3, the DNA is TGTGCCAGCAGCACCGTCCCGGATACGCAGTATTTT.